The present T cell receptor (beta chain) was sequenced within a study of blood T cell repertoires in COVID-19 (dated by TCRdb to the early 2020s). A note on the overall study: The collaborator samples originated in the United States, Italy and Spain and spanned the acute and convalescent phases of COVID-19. The material from the prospective study consisted of cDNA or gDNA derived from T cells, B-cell-depleted T cells, or PBMCs. Deeply sampled blood TCRbeta repertoires from subjects exposed to, actively infected with, or recovered from COVID-19 were included in the dataset. The repertoires were released in a freely available public database meant as a resource for research on the immune response to SARS-CoV-2. Samples came from the ongoing ImmuneRACE study (first 160 participants) plus 1,254 subjects from 6 global collaborators. The sample metadata nearly always contained a de-identified subject ID, COVID-19 status, age in years and sex. Where available, HLA class I and class II types were taken from metadata supplied by the sample provider and were not determined by assay-based typing. Beyond this particular receptor, the publication reports: The quantity of clinical and demographic metadata differed by source and by participant and was supplied without curation.

TCRbeta CDR3 regions were amplified from genomic DNA using the immunoSEQ Assay, a bias-controlled multiplex PCR. Per the authors' processing: Within the assay, amplification of reference gene primers was used to estimate how many nucleated cells each sample contained. To quantify the absolute abundance of each unique TCRbeta CDR3 rearrangement, sequence reads were collapsed and filtered. For each sample, productive Simpson clonality was calculated by taking the square root of Simpson's diversity index across productive rearrangements. This is the immuneACCESS table as TCRdb keeps it, with only in-frame sequences that have V and J called. A part of the clones is gone; compared with another copy, unresolved V genes explain less than half, and the rest is unexplained. That table supplies the V and J calls and clone size; D and trimming were determined from the DNA. Within this sample are approximately 120,000 clones, with 60% to 80% of them counted one time only. The ten top clones hold more than 5.5% of the sample.

Points on this clone: The specificity of this receptor is unknown. It has no much larger one-base neighbor in the sample; base qualities were not kept.

Whole blood was collected in K2EDTA tubes by collaborating institutions according to the institutions' own protocols. For TCRbeta analysis, collaborators shipped samples as frozen whole blood, isolated PBMCs, or DNA extracted from either of those sample types. The germline V gene sets CDR1 to SGHRS and CDR2 to YFSETQ. Relative to germline, V is 4 bases shorter and J is 0 bases shorter, with 10 bases between their ends. Reading from cysteine to phenylalanine, the CDR3 counts 14 amino acids. Only the CDR3 region is kept as DNA, spanning 42 bases read in frame from base 1. The sequenced sample consisted of peripheral blood. This receptor was taken from a man between 60 and 75 years old with acute or convalescent COVID-19. Recombination joined TRBV5-1 with TRBJ1-2; the D gene cannot be named for sure. The bases are TGCGCCAGCAGCCCGGACGGGACTAACTATGGCTACACCTTC. This is translated as CASSPDGTNYGYTF.